A single sample is the source of the 27 T cell receptor beta chains below, sequenced in a study of blood T cell repertoires in COVID-19. Sequenced by immunoSEQ multiplex PCR; TCRdb stores in-frame clones only, minus some. The sample gives about 480,000 clones, around nine tenths of which show up once; approximately 1.8% is in the top ten. The sequencing input was PBMCs or T cells enriched from blood (not recorded which). The receptors were sampled from a woman aged 40 to 55 who had recovered from COVID-19.

This clone was picked up a small number of times. J is TRBJ2-1 and V is TRBV4-1; 7 nucleotides match TRBD2. CDR3 length: 17 residues. The V gene end was trimmed by 1 base and the J gene end by 0 bases; junction bases not matched to a gene: 6. Germline assignment: CDR1 MGHRA and CDR2 YSYEKL. The CDR3 sequence is CASSQAQGGSSYNEQFF. In DNA form, the CDR3 reads TGCGCCAGCAGCCAAGCCCAAGGCGGGAGCTCCTACAATGAGCAGTTCTTC.

The table lists this clone with a few counts. The chain uses TRBV5-1 and TRBJ2-2; 7 bases align to TRBD1. Germline V gene sequence: CDR1 SGHRS, CDR2 YFSETQ. With V trimmed by 6 bases and J by 0 bases, 11 bases remained unmatched. The CDR3 spans 17 residues. CDR3 region: CASTTEGGFSNTGELFF. CDR3 coding DNA: TGCGCCAGCACCACCGAAGGGGGCTTCTCGAACACCGGGGAGCTGTTTTTT. Full variable domain (remainder filled in from reference TRBV5-1 and TRBJ2-2): KAGVTQTPRYLIKTRGQQVTLSCSPISGHRSVSWYQQTPGQGLQFLFEYFSETQRNKGNFPGRFSGRQFSNSRSEMNVSTLELGDSALYLCASTTEGGFSNTGELFFGEGSRLTVL.

The chain recombines TRBV19 with TRBJ1-5, with TRBD1 identical over 8 bases. CDR3 length: 16 amino acids. Per germline, CDR1 LNHDA and CDR2 SQIVND (reference sequence). With 3 bases clipped from V and 6 bases from J, the junction kept 10 bases outside the gene matches. CDR3 protein: CASSIGAGGAGQPQHF. The DNA of the CDR3 is TGTGCCAGTAGTATCGGGGCAGGGGGCGCAGGTCAGCCCCAGCATTTT.

J is TRBJ2-1 and V is TRBV18; TRBD2 aligns across 7 bases. Unmatched junction bases numbered 9, after V lost 6 bases and J lost 7 bases. The germline gives CDR1 KGHSH, CDR2 LQKENI. The CDR3 extends over 14 amino acids. In DNA form, the CDR3 reads TGTGCCAGCTCCCCTCAGCGGGATTGGAATGAGCAGTTCTTC. Its translation is CASSPQRDWNEQFF.

J is TRBJ2-7 and V is TRBV29-1, with 8 bases aligning to TRBD2. The CDR3 consists of 14 residues. Germline V gene lookup returns CDR1 SQVTM and CDR2 ANQGSEA. Trimming removed 8 bases from V and 7 bases from J; junction bases left unmatched: 16. For the CDR3, the DNA is TGCAGCATTGGGTCCACTAGCGGTGGAGGGGAGCAGTACTTC. Protein sequence: CSIGSTSGGGEQYF.

This chain uses TRBV7-9 with TRBJ2-7; the D gene is possibly TRBD1 (5 bases). This CDR3 spans 14 amino acids. CDR1 is SEHNR, CDR2 FQNEAQ, per germline (reference sequence). V was cut by 2 bases and J by 1 base, with 9 bases left in between. The CDR3 here is CASSLQGISYEQYF. For the CDR3, the DNA is TGTGCCAGCAGCTTACAGGGTATATCCTACGAGCAGTACTTC.

The chain carries TRBV5-1 and TRBJ1-1; tentatively, D is TRBD1 (6 bases). Germline CDR1 is SGHRS and CDR2 is YFSETQ. V lost 4 bases to trimming and J lost 4 bases, with 17 bases between them. CDR3 length: 15 residues. Here the CDR3 reads CASSTEGELGTEAFF. Here the CDR3 DNA reads TGCGCCAGCAGCACCGAGGGGGAGTTAGGCACTGAAGCTTTCTTT.

The rearrangement uses TRBV27 and TRBJ2-1, with D perhaps matching TRBD2 (6 bases). CDR3 length: 18 amino acids. Germline V gene lookup returns CDR1 MNHEY and CDR2 SMNVEV (reference sequence). Trimming pared 3 bases from V and 1 base from J, leaving 19 bases between. The CDR3 here is CASSFARGYLDSYNEQFF. CDR3 coding DNA: TGTGCCAGCAGTTTTGCGCGGGGATACCTAGATTCCTACAATGAGCAGTTCTTC.

The V gene is TRBV2, the J gene TRBJ1-6, with 10 bases lining up with TRBD1. The CDR3 spans 13 residues. The germline gives CDR1 SNHLY, CDR2 FYNNEI. V shed 4 bases, J shed 9 bases, and the junction held 0 bases outside the gene matches. In nucleotides, the CDR3 is TGTGCCAGCAGTGGGACAGGGGGTTCACCCCTCCACTTT. It translates to CASSGTGGSPLHF.

V and J are TRBV6-5 and TRBJ1-3; D is undetermined. This CDR3 is built from 15 residues. Deletions cut 2 bases from V and 1 base from J, with 9 bases between. Germline V gene lookup returns CDR1 MNHEY and CDR2 SVGAGI. In nucleotides, the CDR3 is TGTGCCAGCAGTTACCTGGCAGGATCTGGAAACACCATATATTTT. Translating gives CASSYLAGSGNTIYF.

This chain joins TRBV30 and TRBJ1-6, with a possible D match to TRBD1 (5 bases). The CDR3 has 13 residues. The germline gives CDR1 GTSNPN, CDR2 SVGIG (reference sequence). The ends were cut back, 0 bases at V and 9 bases at J, with 9 bases in the middle. CDR3 protein: CAWSVGGFSPLHF. CDR3 coding DNA: TGTGCCTGGAGTGTTGGGGGGTTTTCACCCCTCCACTTT.

The rearrangement joins TRBV24-1 to TRBJ2-1, with 7 positions matching TRBD2. CDR1 and CDR2 from the germline V gene are KGHDR and SFDVKD. V lost 4 bases to trimming and J lost 0 bases; unmatched junction nucleotides: 14. This CDR3 comprises 19 residues. The CDR3 coding sequence is TGTGCCACCAGTGACACTCCACCACTAGCGCGTAGCTCCTACAATGAGCAGTTCTTC. Translating gives CATSDTPPLARSSYNEQFF.

CDR3 DNA sequence: TGTGCCAGCAGCACTAGATTTGGGGGGGAGCTGTTTTTT. Translated: CASSTRFGGELFF. J is TRBJ2-2 and V is TRBV28; D might be TRBD2 (5 bases). The V end lost 6 bases, the J end lost 8 bases, and 13 bases lay between the germline ends. This CDR3 contains 13 residues. CDR1 and CDR2 from the germline V gene are MDHEN and SYDVKM.

This sequence joins TRBV20-1 and TRBJ2-7; D is ambiguous. The length of the CDR3 is 11 residues. The germline V gene has CDR1 DFQATT and CDR2 SNEGSKA (reference sequence). V lost 6 bases, J lost 5 bases, and 11 bases lay in between. CDR3: CSATSLDEQYF. The CDR3 bases are TGCAGTGCCACGAGCCTCGACGAGCAGTACTTC.

The chain joins TRBV6-5 to TRBJ1-3, with D maybe TRBD1 (6 bases). V was shortened by 0 bases and J by 4 bases, with 13 bases between the two germline ends. The CDR3 runs to 16 residues. Germline V gene lookup returns CDR1 MNHEY and CDR2 SVGAGI. For the CDR3, the DNA is TGTGCCAGCAGTTACTCGGGTACAGGGATCGGAAACACCATATATTTT. Translating it yields CASSYSGTGIGNTIYF.

The chain employs TRBV4-1 and TRBJ1-6, with D possibly matching TRBD1 (6 bases). Per germline, CDR1 MGHRA and CDR2 YSYEKL. The V gene lost 4 bases and the J gene lost 0 bases, with 16 bases spanning the gap. The CDR3 is made up of 18 amino acids. CDR3 protein: CASSPRGTASSYNSPLHF. The CDR3 DNA sequence: TGCGCCAGCAGCCCAAGGGGGACGGCGAGCTCCTATAATTCACCCCTCCACTTT.

J is TRBJ2-1 and V is TRBV30, with 8 bases that match TRBD2. In germline, CDR1 is GTSNPN, CDR2 SVGIG (reference sequence). The CDR3 totals 14 residues. Germline trimming cut 8 bases from V and 1 base from J; bases unmatched to any gene: 7. DNA of the CDR3: TGTGCCCTTCCGATAGCGGGATCCTACAATGAGCAGTTCTTC. Its protein product is CALPIAGSYNEQFF.

The V gene is TRBV11-2, the J gene TRBJ2-7; 7 bases match TRBD2. J lost 0 bases, V lost 1 base, and 3 bases had no gene match. CDR1 and CDR2 (germline): SGHAT, FQNNGV. CDR3 length: 15 residues. The CDR3 sequence: CASSLAVAGSYEQYF. DNA for the CDR3: TGTGCCAGCAGCTTAGCGGTAGCGGGCTCCTACGAGCAGTACTTC. Full variable domain (missing parts from reference TRBV11-2 and TRBJ2-7): EAGVAQSPRYKIIEKRQSVAFWCNPISGHATLYWYQQILGQGPKLLIQFQNNGVVDDSQLPKDRFSAERLKGVDSTLKIQPAKLEDSAVYLCASSLAVAGSYEQYFGPGTRLTVT.

Only one count was recorded for this clone. The rearrangement links TRBV11-3 to TRBJ1-2; 9 bases fit TRBD1. The CDR3 is 15 amino acids. The trim removed 5 bases at V and 8 bases at J, leaving 12 bases unmatched. In germline, CDR1 is SGHNT, CDR2 YENEEA. The CDR3 loop is CASSDPGQGYDGYTF. Here the CDR3 DNA reads TGTGCCAGCAGCGATCCGGGACAGGGATACGACGGCTACACCTTC.

V usage is TRBV2 and J usage is TRBJ2-6, with a weak D call TRBD1 (7 bases). The germline V gene encodes CDR1 SNHLY and CDR2 FYNNEI. The CDR3 contains 18 residues. Trimming pared 3 bases from V and 0 bases from J, leaving 15 bases between. The CDR3 bases are TGTGCCAGCAGTGATAATAGCGGACAGGACTCTGGGGCCAACGTCCTGACTTTC. Translated: CASSDNSGQDSGANVLTF.

In its sample, this clone was seen once. The chain employs TRBV20-1 and TRBJ2-7, with 12 bases lining up with TRBD2. V shed 3 bases and J 6 bases; nucleotides not matched to a gene: 9. The CDR3 loop spans 15 amino acids. Germline V CDR1 and CDR2: DFQATT, SNEGSKA (reference sequence). Here the CDR3 reads CSASVRTSGTSEQYF. In DNA form, the CDR3 reads TGCAGTGCTAGTGTGCGGACTAGCGGGACATCCGAGCAGTACTTC.

The rearrangement joins TRBV19 to TRBJ2-3; 7 bases align to TRBD2. The V gene end was trimmed by 4 bases and the J gene end by 2 bases; junction bases not matched to a gene: 15. The length of the CDR3 is 18 residues. The germline CDR1 and CDR2 sequences are LNHDA and SQIVND (reference sequence). Written as DNA, the CDR3 is TGTGCCAGTAGTACCAGGGAGGGAGCGAAGGGGTCCACAGATACGCAGTATTTT. Translating gives CASSTREGAKGSTDTQYF.

The chain is built from TRBV5-1 and TRBJ2-2, with D possibly matching TRBD2 (6 bases). The V gene's germline CDR1 is SGHRS and CDR2 YFSETQ. The V end lost 5 bases, the J end lost 6 bases, and 17 bases lay between the germline ends. The CDR3 covers 15 residues. The CDR3 loop reads CASSEALSGAGELFF. As DNA, the CDR3 is TGCGCCAGCAGTGAGGCACTTTCGGGGGCCGGGGAGCTGTTTTTT. Variable domain in full (rest from reference TRBV5-1 and TRBJ2-2): KAGVTQTPRYLIKTRGQQVTLSCSPISGHRSVSWYQQTPGQGLQFLFEYFSETQRNKGNFPGRFSGRQFSNSRSEMNVSTLELGDSALYLCASSEALSGAGELFFGEGSRLTVL.

The V gene is TRBV13, the J gene TRBJ1-2, with 8 nucleotides matching TRBD1. Per germline, CDR1 PRHDT and CDR2 FYEKMQ (reference sequence). This CDR3 is built from 15 residues. With V trimmed by 5 bases and J by 3 bases, 8 bases remained unmatched. The CDR3 bases are TGTGCCAGCAGCGCCGGACAGGGAGGCGACTATGGCTACACCTTC. Amino acid sequence: CASSAGQGGDYGYTF.

V usage is TRBV11-3 and J usage is TRBJ1-1; no reliable D call. Germline values: CDR1 SGHNT, CDR2 YENEEA. Trimming left V 2 bases short and J 1 base short, with 11 bases between. The CDR3 extends over 15 amino acids. This CDR3 reads CASSLRGRWNTEAFF. The CDR3, as DNA: TGTGCCAGCAGCTTACGCGGGCGGTGGAACACTGAAGCTTTCTTT.

This clone turned up a few times. The chain couples TRBV13 to TRBJ2-1, with 10 positions matching TRBD2. Germline values: CDR1 PRHDT, CDR2 FYEKMQ (reference sequence). This CDR3 contains 18 residues. J was trimmed by 3 bases and V by 5 bases; bases with no gene match: 13. The CDR3: CASSPGSLAGVSYNEQFF. Written as DNA, the CDR3 is TGTGCCAGCAGCCCTGGTAGCCTAGCGGGAGTTAGCTACAATGAGCAGTTCTTC. The complete variable domain, with remaining parts taken from reference TRBV13 and TRBJ2-1, reads AAGVIQSPRHLIKEKRETATLKCYPIPRHDTVYWYQQGPGQDPQFLISFYEKMQSDKGSIPDRFSAQQFSDYHSELNMSSLELGDSALYFCASSPGSLAGVSYNEQFFGPGTRLTVL.

The V and J genes are TRBV14 and TRBJ1-2; D is unclear. Germline V gives CDR1 SGHDN, CDR2 FVKESK. The CDR3 loop spans 15 amino acids. V was clipped by 0 bases and J by 4 bases, with 12 bases between them. CDR3 loop: CASSQDVWRSYGYTF. As DNA, the CDR3 is TGTGCCAGCAGCCAAGATGTCTGGCGGAGCTATGGCTACACCTTC.